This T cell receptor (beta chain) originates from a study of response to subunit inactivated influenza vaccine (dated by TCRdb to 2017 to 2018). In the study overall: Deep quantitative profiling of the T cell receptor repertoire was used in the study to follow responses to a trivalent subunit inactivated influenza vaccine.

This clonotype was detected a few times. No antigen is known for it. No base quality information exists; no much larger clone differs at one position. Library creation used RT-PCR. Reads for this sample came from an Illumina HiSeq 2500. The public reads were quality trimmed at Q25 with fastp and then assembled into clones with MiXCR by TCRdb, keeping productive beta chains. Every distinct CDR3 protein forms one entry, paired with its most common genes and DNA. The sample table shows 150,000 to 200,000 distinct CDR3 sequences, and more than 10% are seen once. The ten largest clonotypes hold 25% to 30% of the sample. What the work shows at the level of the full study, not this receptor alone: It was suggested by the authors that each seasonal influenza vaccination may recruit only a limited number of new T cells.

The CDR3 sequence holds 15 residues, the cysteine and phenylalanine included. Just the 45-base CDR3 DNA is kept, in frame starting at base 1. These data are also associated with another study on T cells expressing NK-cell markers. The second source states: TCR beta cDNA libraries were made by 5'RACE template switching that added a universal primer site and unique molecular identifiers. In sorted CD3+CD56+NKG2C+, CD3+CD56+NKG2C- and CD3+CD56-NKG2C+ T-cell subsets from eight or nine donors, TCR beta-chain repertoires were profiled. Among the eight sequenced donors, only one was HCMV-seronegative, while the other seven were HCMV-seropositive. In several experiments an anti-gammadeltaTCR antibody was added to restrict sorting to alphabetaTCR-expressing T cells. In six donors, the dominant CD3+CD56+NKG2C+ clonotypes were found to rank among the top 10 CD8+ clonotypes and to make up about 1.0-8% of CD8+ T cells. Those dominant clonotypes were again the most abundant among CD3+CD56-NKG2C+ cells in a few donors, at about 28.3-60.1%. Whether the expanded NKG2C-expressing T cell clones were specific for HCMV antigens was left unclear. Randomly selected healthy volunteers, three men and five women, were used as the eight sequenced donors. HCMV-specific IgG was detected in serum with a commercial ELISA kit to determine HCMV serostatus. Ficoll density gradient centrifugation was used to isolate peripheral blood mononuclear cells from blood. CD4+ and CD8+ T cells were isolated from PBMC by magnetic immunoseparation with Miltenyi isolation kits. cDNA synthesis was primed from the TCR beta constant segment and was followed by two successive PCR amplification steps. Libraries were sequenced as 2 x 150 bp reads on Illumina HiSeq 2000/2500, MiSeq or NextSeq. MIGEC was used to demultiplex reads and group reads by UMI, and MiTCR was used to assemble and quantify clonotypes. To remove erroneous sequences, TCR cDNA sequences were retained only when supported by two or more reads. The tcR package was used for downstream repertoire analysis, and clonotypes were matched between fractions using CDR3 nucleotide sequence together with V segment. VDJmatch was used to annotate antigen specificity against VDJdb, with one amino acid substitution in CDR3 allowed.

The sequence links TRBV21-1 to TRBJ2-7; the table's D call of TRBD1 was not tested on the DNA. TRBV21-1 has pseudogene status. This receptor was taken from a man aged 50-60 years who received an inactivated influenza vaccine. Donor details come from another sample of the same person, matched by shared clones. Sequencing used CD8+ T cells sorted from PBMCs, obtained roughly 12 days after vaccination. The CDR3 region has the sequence CASSIETGVYGEQYF. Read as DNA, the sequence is TGTGCCAGCAGCATAGAGACAGGGGTTTATGGCGAGCAGTACTTC.